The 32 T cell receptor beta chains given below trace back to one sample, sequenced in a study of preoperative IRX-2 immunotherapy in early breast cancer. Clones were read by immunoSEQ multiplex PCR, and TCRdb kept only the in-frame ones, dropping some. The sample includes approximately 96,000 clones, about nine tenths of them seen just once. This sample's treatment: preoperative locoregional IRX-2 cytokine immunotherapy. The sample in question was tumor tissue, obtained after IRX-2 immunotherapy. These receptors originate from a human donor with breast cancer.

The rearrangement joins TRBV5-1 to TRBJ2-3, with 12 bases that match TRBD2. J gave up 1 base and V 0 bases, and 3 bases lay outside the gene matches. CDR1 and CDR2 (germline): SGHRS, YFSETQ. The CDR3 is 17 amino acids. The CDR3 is CASSLGTSGTRTDTQYF. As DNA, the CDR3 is TGCGCCAGCAGCTTGGGGACTAGCGGGACCCGCACAGATACGCAGTATTTT.

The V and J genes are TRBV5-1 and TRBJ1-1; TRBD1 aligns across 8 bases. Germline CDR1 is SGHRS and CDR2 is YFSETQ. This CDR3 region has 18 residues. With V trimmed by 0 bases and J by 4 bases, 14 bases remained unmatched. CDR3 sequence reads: CASSLAPQGANLVTEAFF. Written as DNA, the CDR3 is TGCGCCAGCAGCTTGGCCCCGCAGGGGGCGAATTTAGTCACTGAAGCTTTCTTT. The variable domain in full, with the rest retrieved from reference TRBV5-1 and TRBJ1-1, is KAGVTQTPRYLIKTRGQQVTLSCSPISGHRSVSWYQQTPGQGLQFLFEYFSETQRNKGNFPGRFSGRQFSNSRSEMNVSTLELGDSALYLCASSLAPQGANLVTEAFFGQGTRLTVV.

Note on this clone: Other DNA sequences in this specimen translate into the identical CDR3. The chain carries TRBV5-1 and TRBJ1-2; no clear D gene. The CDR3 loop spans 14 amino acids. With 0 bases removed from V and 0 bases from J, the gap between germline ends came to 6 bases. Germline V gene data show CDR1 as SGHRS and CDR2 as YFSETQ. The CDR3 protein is CASSLEGSNYGYTF. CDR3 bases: TGCGCCAGCAGCTTGGAGGGCTCTAACTATGGCTACACCTTC.

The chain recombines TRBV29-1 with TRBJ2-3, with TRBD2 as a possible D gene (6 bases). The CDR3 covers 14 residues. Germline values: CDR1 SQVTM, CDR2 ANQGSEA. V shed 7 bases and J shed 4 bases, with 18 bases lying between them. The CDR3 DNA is TGCAGCGCCCGTCCTCCCGGAGGGCCAGATACGCAGTATTTT. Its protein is CSARPPGGPDTQYF.

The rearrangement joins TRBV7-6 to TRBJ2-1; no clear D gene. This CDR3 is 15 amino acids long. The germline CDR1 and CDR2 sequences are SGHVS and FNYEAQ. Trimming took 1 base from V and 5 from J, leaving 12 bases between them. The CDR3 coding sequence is TGTGCCAGCAGCTTAGGACGGAGACTTAACAATGAGCAGTTCTTC. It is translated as CASSLGRRLNNEQFF. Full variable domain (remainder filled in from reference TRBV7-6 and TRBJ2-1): GAGVSQSPRYKVTKRGQDVALRCDPISGHVSLYWYRQALGQGPEFLTYFNYEAQQDKSGLPNDRFSAERPEGSISTLTIQRTEQRDSAMYRCASSLGRRLNNEQFFGPGTRLTVL.

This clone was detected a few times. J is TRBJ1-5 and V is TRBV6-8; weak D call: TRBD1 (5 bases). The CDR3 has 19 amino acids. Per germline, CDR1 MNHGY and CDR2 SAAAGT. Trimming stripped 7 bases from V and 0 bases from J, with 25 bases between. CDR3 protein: CASKESISGRKVSNQPQHF. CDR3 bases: TGTGCCAGCAAAGAATCTATATCAGGGAGGAAAGTTAGCAATCAGCCCCAGCATTTT.

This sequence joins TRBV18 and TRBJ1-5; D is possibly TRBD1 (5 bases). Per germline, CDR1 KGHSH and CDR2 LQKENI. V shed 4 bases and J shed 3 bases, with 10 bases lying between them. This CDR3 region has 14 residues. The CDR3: CASSLGQANQPQHF. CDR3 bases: TGTGCCAGCTCACTGGGGCAGGCCAATCAGCCCCAGCATTTT.

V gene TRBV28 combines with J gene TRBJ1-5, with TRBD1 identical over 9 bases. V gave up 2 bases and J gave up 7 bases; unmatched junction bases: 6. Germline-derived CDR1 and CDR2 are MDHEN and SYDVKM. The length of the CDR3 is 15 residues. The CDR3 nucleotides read TGTGCCAGCAGTTTAAGCGGGACAGGGAGGCAGCCCCAGCATTTT. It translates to CASSLSGTGRQPQHF.

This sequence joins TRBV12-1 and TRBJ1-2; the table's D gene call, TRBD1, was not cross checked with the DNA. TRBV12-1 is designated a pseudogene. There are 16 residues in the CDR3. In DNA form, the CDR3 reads TGTGCCAGCAGCTCCCATACCGGGACAGGGGGCGAGGGCTACACCTTC. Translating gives CASSSHTGTGGEGYTF.

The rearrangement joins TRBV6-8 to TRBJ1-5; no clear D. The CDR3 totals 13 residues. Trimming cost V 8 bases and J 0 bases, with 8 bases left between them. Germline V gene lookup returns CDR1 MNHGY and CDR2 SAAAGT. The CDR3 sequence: CASSLNSNQPQHF. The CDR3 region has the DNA TGTGCCAGCTCCCTTAATAGCAATCAGCCCCAGCATTTT.

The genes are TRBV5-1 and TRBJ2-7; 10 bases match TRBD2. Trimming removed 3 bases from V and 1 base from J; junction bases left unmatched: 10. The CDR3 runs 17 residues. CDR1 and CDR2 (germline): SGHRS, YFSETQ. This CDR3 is CASSYLAGADVSYEQYF. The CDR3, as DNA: TGCGCCAGCAGCTACCTAGCGGGAGCAGACGTTTCCTACGAGCAGTACTTC.

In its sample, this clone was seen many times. The CDR3 DNA is TGTGCCAGCAGACAACAGGCCACTGAAGCTTTCTTT. This gives the protein CASRQQATEAFF. The gene calls are TRBV28 and TRBJ1-1, with a tentative D call TRBD1 (5 bases). V gave up 6 bases and J gave up 4 bases, with 9 bases separating them. The CDR3 has 12 amino acids. Germline-derived CDR1 and CDR2 are MDHEN and SYDVKM.

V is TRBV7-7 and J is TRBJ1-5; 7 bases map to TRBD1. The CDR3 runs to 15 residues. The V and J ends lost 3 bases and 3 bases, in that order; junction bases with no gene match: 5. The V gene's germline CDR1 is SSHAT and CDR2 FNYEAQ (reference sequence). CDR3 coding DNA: TGTGCCAGCAGCTTCGAGGGGGCGAACAATCAGCCCCAGCATTTT. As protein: CASSFEGANNQPQHF.

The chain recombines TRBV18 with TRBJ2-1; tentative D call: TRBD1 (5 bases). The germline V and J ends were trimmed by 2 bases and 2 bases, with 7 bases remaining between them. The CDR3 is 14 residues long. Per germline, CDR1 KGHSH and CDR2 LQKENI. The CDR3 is CASSPSRAYNEQFF. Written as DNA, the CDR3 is TGTGCCAGCTCACCATCCAGGGCCTACAATGAGCAGTTCTTC.

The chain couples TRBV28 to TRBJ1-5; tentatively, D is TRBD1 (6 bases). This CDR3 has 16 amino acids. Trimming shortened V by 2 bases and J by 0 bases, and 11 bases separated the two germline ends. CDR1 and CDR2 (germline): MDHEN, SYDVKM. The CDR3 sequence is CASSLPGAGSNQPQHF. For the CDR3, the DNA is TGTGCCAGCAGTTTACCAGGGGCGGGTAGCAATCAGCCCCAGCATTTT.

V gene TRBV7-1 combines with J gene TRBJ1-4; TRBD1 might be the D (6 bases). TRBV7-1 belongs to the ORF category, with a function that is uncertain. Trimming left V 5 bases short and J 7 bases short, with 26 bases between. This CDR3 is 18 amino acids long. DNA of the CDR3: TGTGCCAGCAGCGTTCTCCCCCCGGGGGGCCAGGGCGGTGAAAAACTGTTTTTT. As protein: CASSVLPPGGQGGEKLFF.

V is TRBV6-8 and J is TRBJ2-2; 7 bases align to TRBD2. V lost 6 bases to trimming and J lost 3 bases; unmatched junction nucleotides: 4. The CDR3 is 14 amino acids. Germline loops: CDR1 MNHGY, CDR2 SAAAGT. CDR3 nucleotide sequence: TGTGCCAGCAGCCCGAGCGGGGACACCGGGGAGCTGTTTTTT. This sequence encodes CASSPSGDTGELFF.

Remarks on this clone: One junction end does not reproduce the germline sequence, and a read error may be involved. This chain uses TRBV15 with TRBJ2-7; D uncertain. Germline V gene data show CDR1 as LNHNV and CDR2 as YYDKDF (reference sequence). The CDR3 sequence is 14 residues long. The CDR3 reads CATNREVGTYEQYF. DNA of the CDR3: TGTGCCACCAACAGAGAGGTGGGGACCTACGAGCAGTACTTC. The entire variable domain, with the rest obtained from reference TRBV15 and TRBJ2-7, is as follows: DAMVIQNPRYQVTQFGKPVTLSCSQTLNHNVMYWYQQKSSQAPKLLFHYYDKDFNNEADTPDNFQSRRPNTSFCFLDIRSPGLGDTAMYLCATNREVGTYEQYFGPGTRLTVT.

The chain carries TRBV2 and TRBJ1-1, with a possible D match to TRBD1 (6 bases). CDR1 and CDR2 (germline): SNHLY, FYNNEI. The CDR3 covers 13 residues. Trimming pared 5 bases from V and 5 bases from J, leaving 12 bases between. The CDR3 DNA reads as TGTGCCAGCAGTTTTACAGGGTTGACTGAAGCTTTCTTT. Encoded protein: CASSFTGLTEAFF. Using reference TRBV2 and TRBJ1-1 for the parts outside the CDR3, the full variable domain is EPEVTQTPSHQVTQMGQEVILRCVPISNHLYFYWYRQILGQKVEFLVSFYNNEISEKSEIFDDQFSVERPDGSNFTLKIRSTKLEDSAMYFCASSFTGLTEAFFGQGTRLTVV.

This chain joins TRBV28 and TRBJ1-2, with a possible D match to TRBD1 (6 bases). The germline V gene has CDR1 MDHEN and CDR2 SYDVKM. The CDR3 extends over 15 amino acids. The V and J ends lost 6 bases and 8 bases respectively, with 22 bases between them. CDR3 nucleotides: TGTGCCAGCAGACCCCTTGGACAGACCCCGGACGGCTACACCTTC. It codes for CASRPLGQTPDGYTF.

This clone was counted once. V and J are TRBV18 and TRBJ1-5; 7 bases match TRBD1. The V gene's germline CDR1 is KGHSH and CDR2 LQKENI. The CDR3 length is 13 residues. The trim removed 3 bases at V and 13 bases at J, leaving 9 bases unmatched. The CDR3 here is CASSPSSGQQQHF. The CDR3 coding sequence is TGTGCCAGCTCACCGAGCTCGGGACAGCAACAGCATTTT.

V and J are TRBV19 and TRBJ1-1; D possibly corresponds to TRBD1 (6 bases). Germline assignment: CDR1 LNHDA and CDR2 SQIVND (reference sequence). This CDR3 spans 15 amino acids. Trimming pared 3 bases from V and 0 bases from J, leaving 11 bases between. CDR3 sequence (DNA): TGTGCCAGTAGTATTTTGGACAGAATGAACACTGAAGCTTTCTTT. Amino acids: CASSILDRMNTEAFF.

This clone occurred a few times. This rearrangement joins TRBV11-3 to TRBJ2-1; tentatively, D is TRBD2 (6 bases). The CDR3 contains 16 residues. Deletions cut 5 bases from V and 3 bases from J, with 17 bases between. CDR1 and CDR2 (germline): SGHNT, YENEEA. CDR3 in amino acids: CASSPRGPGLYNEQFF. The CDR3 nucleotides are TGTGCCAGCAGCCCCCGGGGACCGGGACTCTACAATGAGCAGTTCTTC.

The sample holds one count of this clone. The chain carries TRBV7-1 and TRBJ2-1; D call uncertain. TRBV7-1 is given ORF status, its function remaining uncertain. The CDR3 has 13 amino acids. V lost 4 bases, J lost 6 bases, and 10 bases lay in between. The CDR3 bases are TGTGCCAGCAGCTTAGGTTTAGCCAATGAGCAGTTCTTC. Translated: CASSLGLANEQFF.

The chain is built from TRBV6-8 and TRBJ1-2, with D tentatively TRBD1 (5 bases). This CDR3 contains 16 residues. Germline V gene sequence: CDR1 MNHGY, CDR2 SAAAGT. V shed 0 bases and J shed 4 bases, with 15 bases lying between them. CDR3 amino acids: CASSYSGTERIYGYTF. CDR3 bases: TGTGCCAGCAGTTACTCCGGGACGGAAAGGATCTATGGCTACACCTTC.

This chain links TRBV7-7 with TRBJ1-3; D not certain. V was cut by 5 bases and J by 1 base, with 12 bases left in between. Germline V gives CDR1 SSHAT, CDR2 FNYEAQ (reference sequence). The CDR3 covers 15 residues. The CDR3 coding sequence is TGTGCCAGCAGCGATATAGTAGGGTCTGGAAACACCATATATTTT. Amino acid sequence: CASSDIVGSGNTIYF.

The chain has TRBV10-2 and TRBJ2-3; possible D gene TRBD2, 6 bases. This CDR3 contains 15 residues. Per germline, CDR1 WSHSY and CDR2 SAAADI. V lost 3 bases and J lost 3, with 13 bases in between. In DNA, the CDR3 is TGCGCCAGCAGTGAAGGGCAGGGAGGAACAGATACGCAGTATTTT. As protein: CASSEGQGGTDTQYF.

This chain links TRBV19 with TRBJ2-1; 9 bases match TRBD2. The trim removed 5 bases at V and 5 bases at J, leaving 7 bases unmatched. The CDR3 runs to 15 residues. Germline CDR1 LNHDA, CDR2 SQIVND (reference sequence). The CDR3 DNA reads TGTGCCAGTAGTTCGATAGCGGGAGTCGACAATGAGCAGTTCTTC. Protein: CASSSIAGVDNEQFF.

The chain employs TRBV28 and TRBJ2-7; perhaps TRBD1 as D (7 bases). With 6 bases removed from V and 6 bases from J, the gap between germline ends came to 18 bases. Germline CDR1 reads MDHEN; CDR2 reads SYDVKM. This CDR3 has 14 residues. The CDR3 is CASRRPGGGGEQYF. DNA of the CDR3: TGTGCCAGCAGGCGCCCCGGAGGGGGCGGCGAGCAGTACTTC. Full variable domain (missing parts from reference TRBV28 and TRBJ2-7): DVKVTQSSRYLVKRTGEKVFLECVQDMDHENMFWYRQDPGLGLRLIYFSYDVKMKEKGDIPEGYSVSREKKERFSLILESASTNQTSMYLCASRRPGGGGEQYFGPGTRLTVT.

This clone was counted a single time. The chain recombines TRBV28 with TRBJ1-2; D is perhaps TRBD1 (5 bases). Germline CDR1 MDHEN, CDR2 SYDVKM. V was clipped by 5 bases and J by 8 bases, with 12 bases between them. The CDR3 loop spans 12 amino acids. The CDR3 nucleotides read TGTGCCAGCAGTCCTACAAAGGGGGGCTACACCTTC. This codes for CASSPTKGGYTF.

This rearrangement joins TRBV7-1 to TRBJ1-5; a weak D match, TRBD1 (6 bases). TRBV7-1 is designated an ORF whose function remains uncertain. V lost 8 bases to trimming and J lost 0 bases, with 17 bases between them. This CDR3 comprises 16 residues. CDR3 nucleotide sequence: TGTGCCAGCCGCCTAACAGGGACGGGTAGCAATCAGCCCCAGCATTTT. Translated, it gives CASRLTGTGSNQPQHF.

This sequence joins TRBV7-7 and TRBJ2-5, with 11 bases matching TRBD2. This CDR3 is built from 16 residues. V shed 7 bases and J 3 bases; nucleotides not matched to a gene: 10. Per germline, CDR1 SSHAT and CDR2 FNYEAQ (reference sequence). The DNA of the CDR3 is TGTGCCAGCACCCGAGGTAGCGGGGGGGCAAAAGAGACCCAGTACTTC. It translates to CASTRGSGGAKETQYF.